A single sample gave rise to the 10 T cell receptor beta chains below, sequenced in a study of OX40 agonist ivuxolimab in advanced cancers. Clones were read by immunoSEQ multiplex PCR, and TCRdb kept only the in-frame ones, dropping some. Of some 58,000 clones detected, roughly 85% appear once; the ten largest clones hold less than 0.75%. The sequences come from CD4+ or CD8+ T cells sorted from blood, collected in a trial of the OX40 agonist ivuxolimab. These receptors were taken from an adult with an advanced solid tumor such as melanoma, head and neck, liver or kidney cancer.

V is TRBV5-1 and J is TRBJ1-1, with 11 bases matching TRBD1. Losses at the gene ends were 5 bases for V and 10 bases for J; bases not matched to a gene: 7. Germline V lookup: CDR1 SGHRS, CDR2 YFSETQ. The CDR3 covers 13 residues. CDR3 region: CASRVGQGEAAFF. The DNA of the CDR3 is TGCGCCAGCAGAGTGGGACAGGGGGAAGCAGCTTTCTTT.

This clone was seen a single time. The J gene is TRBJ2-3, the V gene TRBV27; D may be TRBD1 (6 bases). CDR1 is MNHEY, CDR2 SMNVEV, per germline (reference sequence). The CDR3 is made up of 13 amino acids. V was trimmed by 1 base and J by 6 bases, leaving 8 bases between them. The CDR3 DNA follows: TGTGCCAGCAGTTTATGGGGGCGGGATACGCAGTATTTT. It codes for CASSLWGRDTQYF.

This clone is a singleton in its sample. The rearrangement uses TRBV18 and TRBJ2-2, with 13 bases identical to TRBD2. With 1 base clipped from V and 7 bases from J, the junction kept 9 bases outside the gene matches. CDR1 and CDR2 from the germline V gene are KGHSH and LQKENI. The length of the CDR3 is 18 residues. CDR3 in amino acids: CASSPLTLAGGPDGELFF. The CDR3 coding sequence is TGTGCCAGCTCACCACTGACACTAGCGGGAGGGCCCGACGGGGAGCTGTTTTTT. The full variable domain, completed using reference TRBV18 and TRBJ2-2, is NAGVMQNPRHLVRRRGQEARLRCSPMKGHSHVYWYRQLPEEGLKFMVYLQKENIIDESGMPKERFSAEFPKEGPSILRIQQVVRGDSAAYFCASSPLTLAGGPDGELFFGEGSRLTVL.

As DNA, the CDR3 is TGTGCCAGCAGCCAAGGACTAGCGAATTACAATGAGCAGTTCTTC. Its protein product is CASSQGLANYNEQFF. J is TRBJ2-1 and V is TRBV11-2, with 9 bases matching TRBD2. The ends lost 5 bases at V and 4 bases at J; junction bases unmatched: 6. CDR1 and CDR2 from the germline V gene are SGHAT and FQNNGV. There are 15 residues in the CDR3.

This clone occurred once. V usage is TRBV2 and J usage is TRBJ2-1; no firm D call. The CDR3 contains 12 residues. Germline CDR1 is SNHLY and CDR2 is FYNNEI. V lost 7 bases and J lost 7, with 11 bases in between. CDR3 amino acids: CASNRLTNEQFF. The CDR3 DNA reads as TGTGCCAGCAATCGTCTGACAAATGAGCAGTTCTTC.

The chain carries TRBV7-2 and TRBJ1-5, with 7 bases aligning to TRBD1. CDR1 SGHTA and CDR2 FQGNSA come from the germline V gene. J was trimmed by 2 bases and V by 6 bases; bases with no gene match: 4. CDR3 length: 14 residues. This chain's CDR3 is CASSFGQGNQPQHF. In DNA, the CDR3 is TGTGCCAGCAGTTTCGGACAGGGCAATCAGCCCCAGCATTTT. Full variable domain (rest looked up from reference TRBV7-2 and TRBJ1-5): GAGVSQSPSNKVTEKGKDVELRCDPISGHTALYWYRQSLGQGLEFLIYFQGNSAPDKSGLPSDRFSAERTGGSVSTLTIQRTQQEDSAVYLCASSFGQGNQPQHFGDGTRLSIL.

CDR3 region: CASSSTGGVEQYF. CDR3 bases: TGTGCCAGTAGTTCGACAGGGGGGGTGGAGCAGTACTTC. V and J are TRBV19 and TRBJ2-7; 9 positions agree with TRBD1. The CDR3 sequence is 13 residues long. Germline lookup yields CDR1 LNHDA and CDR2 SQIVND (reference sequence). Trimming removed 5 bases from V and 7 bases from J; junction bases left unmatched: 6.

The chain recombines TRBV25-1 with TRBJ2-2; TRBD1 matches 7 bases. J gave up 2 bases and V 5 bases, and 8 bases lay outside the gene matches. This CDR3 contains 16 residues. Germline lookup yields CDR1 MGHDK and CDR2 SYGVNS. This CDR3 reads CASSRLDRPNTGELFF. The CDR3 DNA sequence: TGTGCCAGCAGTCGACTGGACAGGCCCAACACCGGGGAGCTGTTTTTT.

This sequence joins TRBV18 and TRBJ1-3, with 8 bases matching TRBD1. The CDR3 spans 14 residues. CDR1 and CDR2 from the germline V gene are KGHSH and LQKENI. The junction had 4 bases not matched to a gene; V was cut back by 5 bases and J by 4 bases. CDR3 sequence: CASSIDRGGNTIYF. The DNA of the CDR3 is TGTGCCAGCTCAATCGACAGGGGCGGAAACACCATATATTTT.

This clone was seen only once. J is TRBJ2-7 and V is TRBV9; D perhaps matches TRBD2 (6 bases). Germline assignment: CDR1 SGDLS and CDR2 YYNGEE. V was pared by 5 bases and J by 0 bases, with 15 bases between. This CDR3 comprises 15 residues. CDR3 region: CASSPRGYASYEQYF. The CDR3 coding sequence is TGTGCCAGCAGTCCTCGGGGGTATGCCTCCTACGAGCAGTACTTC.